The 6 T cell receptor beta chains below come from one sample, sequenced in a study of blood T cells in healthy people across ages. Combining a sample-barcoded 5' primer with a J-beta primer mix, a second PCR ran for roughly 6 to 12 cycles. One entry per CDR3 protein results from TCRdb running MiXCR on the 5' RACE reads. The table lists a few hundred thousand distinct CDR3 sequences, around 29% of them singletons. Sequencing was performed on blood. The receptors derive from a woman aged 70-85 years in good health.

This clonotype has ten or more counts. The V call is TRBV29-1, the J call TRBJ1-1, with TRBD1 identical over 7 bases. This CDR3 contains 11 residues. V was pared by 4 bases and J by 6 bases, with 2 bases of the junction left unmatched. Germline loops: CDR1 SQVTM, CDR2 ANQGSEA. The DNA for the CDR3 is TGCAGCGTTGCCAGGGGGTCTGAAGCTTTCTTT. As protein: CSVARGSEAFF. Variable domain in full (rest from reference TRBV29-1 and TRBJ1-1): SAVISQKPSRDICQRGTSLTIQCQVDSQVTMMFWYRQQPGQSLTLIATANQGSEATYESGFVIDKFPISRPNLTFSTLTVSNMSPEDSSIYLCSVARGSEAFFGQGTRLTVV.

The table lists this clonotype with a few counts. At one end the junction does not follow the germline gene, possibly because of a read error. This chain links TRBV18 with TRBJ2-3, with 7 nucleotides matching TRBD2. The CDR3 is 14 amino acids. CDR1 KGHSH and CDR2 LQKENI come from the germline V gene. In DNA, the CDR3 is TGTGCCAGCTCACTCGGACTAGACACAGATGCGCAGTATTTT. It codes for CASSLGLDTDAQYF. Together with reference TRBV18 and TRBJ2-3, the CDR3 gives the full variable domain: NAGVMQNPRHLVRRRGQEARLRCSPMKGHSHVYWYRQLPEEGLKFMVYLQKENIIDESGMPKERFSAEFPKEGPSILRIQQVVRGDSAAYFCASSLGLDTDAQYFGPGTRLTVL.

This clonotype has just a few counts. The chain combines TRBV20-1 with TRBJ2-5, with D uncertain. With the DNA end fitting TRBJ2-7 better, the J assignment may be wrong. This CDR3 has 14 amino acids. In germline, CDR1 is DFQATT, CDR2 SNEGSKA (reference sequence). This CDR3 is CSARPLSRSYEQYF. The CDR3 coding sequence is TGCAGTGCTCGCCCTCTTTCCCGATCCTACGAGCAGTACTTC.

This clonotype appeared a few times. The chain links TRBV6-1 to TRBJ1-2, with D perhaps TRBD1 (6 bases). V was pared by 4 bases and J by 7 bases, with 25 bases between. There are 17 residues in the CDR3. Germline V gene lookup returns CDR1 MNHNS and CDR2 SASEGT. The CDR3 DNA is TGTGCCAGCAGTGCGACAGCCACCACCTTGCAAGGGGGTGGCTACACCTTC. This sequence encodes CASSATATTLQGGGYTF.

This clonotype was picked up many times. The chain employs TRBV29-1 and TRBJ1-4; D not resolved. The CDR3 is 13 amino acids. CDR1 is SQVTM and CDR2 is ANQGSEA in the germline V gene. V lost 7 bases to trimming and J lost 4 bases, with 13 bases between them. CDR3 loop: CSALSSVNEKLFF. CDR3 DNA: TGCAGCGCCCTGTCAAGCGTTAATGAAAAACTGTTTTTT.

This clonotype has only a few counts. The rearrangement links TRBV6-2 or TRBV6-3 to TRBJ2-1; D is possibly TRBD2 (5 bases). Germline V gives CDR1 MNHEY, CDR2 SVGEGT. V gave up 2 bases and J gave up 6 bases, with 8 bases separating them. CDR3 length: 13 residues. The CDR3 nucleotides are TGTGCCAGCAGTTACGCTAGCACCAATGAGCAGTTCTTC. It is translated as CASSYASTNEQFF.